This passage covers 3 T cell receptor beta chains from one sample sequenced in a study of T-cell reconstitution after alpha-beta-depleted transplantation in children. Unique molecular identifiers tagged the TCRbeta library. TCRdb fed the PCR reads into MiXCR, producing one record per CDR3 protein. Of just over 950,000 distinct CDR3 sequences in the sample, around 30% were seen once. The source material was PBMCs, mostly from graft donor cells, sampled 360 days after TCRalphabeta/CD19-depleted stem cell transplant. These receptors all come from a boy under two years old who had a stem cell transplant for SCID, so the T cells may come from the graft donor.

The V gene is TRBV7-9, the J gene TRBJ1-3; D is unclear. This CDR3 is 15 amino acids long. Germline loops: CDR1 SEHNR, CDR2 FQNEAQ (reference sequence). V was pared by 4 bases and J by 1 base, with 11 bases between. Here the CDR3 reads CASSYPLKSGNTIYF. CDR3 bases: TGTGCCAGCAGCTACCCACTGAAATCTGGAAACACCATATATTTT.

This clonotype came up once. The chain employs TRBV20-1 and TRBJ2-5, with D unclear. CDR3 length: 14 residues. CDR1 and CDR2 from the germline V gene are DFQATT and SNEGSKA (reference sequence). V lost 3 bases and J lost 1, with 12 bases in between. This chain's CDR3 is CSARIRVIQETQYF. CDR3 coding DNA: TGCAGTGCTAGGATTAGGGTCATCCAAGAGACCCAGTACTTC.

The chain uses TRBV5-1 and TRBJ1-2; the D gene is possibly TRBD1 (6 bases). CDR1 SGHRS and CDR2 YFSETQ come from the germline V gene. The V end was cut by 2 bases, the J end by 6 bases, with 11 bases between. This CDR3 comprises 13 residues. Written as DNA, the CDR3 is TGCGCCAGCAGCTTTGAGGGGGGAGATGGCTACACCTTC. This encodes CASSFEGGDGYTF.